The sample holds many counts of the clone carrying this TCR beta chain. Its antigen is unknown. The V gene lost 4 bases and the J gene lost 2 bases, with 14 bases spanning the gap. The CDR3 totals 16 residues. The germline gives CDR1 SEHNR, CDR2 FQNEAQ (reference sequence). Making TCR cDNA involved 5'RACE template switching, which added UMIs and a universal primer site. From the 5' RACE reads, TCRdb called clonotypes with MiXCR, one entry per CDR3 protein. This sample has 110,000 or so distinct CDR3 sequences; 5.5% to 8% occur once, and the top ten carry 2.5% to 3.5%. The data stem from a study of T cells after yellow fever vaccination. Findings and caveats of the study: Peaking on day 5 versus 15, the secondary response was faster but weaker. Abundant clonotypes from the bulk population could contaminate FACS-sorted repertoires. Few clonotypes appeared in both CD4 and CD8 compartments.

The starting material was CD4+ T cells sorted from PBMCs, obtained roughly 45 days after the first yellow fever vaccination. The chain has TRBV7-9 and TRBJ2-2, with a weak D call TRBD1 (5 bases). The source is a man younger than 35 who received the YFV17D yellow fever vaccine. The CDR3 protein is CASSSQGLLNTGELFF. In DNA, the CDR3 is TGTGCCAGCAGCTCCCAGGGTCTACTTAACACCGGGGAGCTGTTTTTT.